These 2 T cell receptor beta chains were sequenced from one sample in a study of beta chain features in type 1 diabetes. What was sequenced were expressed TCRB transcripts, since all of the isolated RNA had been reverse transcribed. The repertoire was sequenced with immunoSEQ multiplex PCR; TCRdb's copy has only in-frame clones and lacks some. The sample lists hundreds of thousands of clones; about an eighth were seen once. Sequencing used naive CD4+ T cells from blood. These receptors were obtained from a woman aged 18 to 35 in good health.

The genes are TRBV23-1 and TRBJ1-2; D gene uncertain. TRBV23-1 is an ORF for which the function is uncertain. Deletions cut 0 bases from V and 4 bases from J, with 9 bases between. The length of the CDR3 is 14 residues. CDR3 region: CASSQSARSYGYTF. CDR3 DNA sequence: TGCGCCAGCAGTCAATCGGCCAGATCCTATGGCTACACCTTC.

The chain joins TRBV28 to TRBJ1-6; no definite D call. CDR1 is MDHEN and CDR2 is SYDVKM in the germline V gene. Trimming stripped 10 bases from V and 5 bases from J, with 9 bases between. The CDR3 totals 12 residues. The CDR3 spells CAMTSNNSPLHF. The CDR3 DNA reads as TGTGCCATGACCAGTAATAATTCACCCCTCCACTTT.